The clone carrying this T cell receptor beta chain was seen a handful of times. The data belong to a study of T cell responses to AZD1222 COVID-19 vaccine. Pooling of second doses given at about 4 or about 12 weeks was done. There are 16 residues in the CDR3. The V gene end was trimmed by 3 bases and the J gene end by 4 bases; junction bases not matched to a gene: 11. Germline CDR1 and CDR2: MGHRA and YSYEKL. This table comes from immunoSEQ multiplex PCR, and its TCRdb copy is limited to in-frame clones, with some not included. Of about 69,000 clones listed, less than 90% are singletons. Specimen: peripheral blood, collected 28 days after the second AZD1222 dose. The TCR sequence derives from an adult who received the AZD1222 COVID-19 vaccine. The chain has TRBV4-1 and TRBJ2-7; 8 bases match TRBD1. The CDR3 bases are TGCGCCAGCAGCCATTCGGAACCAGGGGGCGCGTACGAGCAGTACTTC. It encodes CASSHSEPGGAYEQYF.